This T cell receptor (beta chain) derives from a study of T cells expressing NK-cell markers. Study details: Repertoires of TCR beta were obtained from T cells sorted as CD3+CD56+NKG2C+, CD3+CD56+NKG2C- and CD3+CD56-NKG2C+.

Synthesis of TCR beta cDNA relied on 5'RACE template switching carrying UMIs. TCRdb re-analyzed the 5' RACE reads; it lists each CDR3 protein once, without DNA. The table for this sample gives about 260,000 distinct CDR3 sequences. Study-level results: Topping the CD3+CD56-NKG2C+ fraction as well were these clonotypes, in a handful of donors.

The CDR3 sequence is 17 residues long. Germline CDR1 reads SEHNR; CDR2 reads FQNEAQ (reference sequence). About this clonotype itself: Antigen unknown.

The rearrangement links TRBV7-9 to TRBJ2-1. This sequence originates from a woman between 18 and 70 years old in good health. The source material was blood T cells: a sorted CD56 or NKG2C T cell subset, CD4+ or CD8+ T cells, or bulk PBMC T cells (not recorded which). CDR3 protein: CASSSSYLKSSYNEQFF. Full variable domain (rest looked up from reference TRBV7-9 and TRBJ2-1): DTGVSQNPRHKITKRGQNVTFRCDPISEHNRLYWYRQTLGQGPEFLTYFQNEAQLEKSRLLSDRFSAERPKGSFSTLEIQRTEQGDSAMYLCASSSSYLKSSYNEQFFGPGTRLTVL.